The 14 T cell receptor beta chains listed next were all sequenced from one sample in a study of shared clonotypes between healthy human individuals. Libraries were prepared by immunoSEQ multiplex PCR; TCRdb keeps only in-frame clonotypes and omits some of them. The table has a few million clones, 85% to 95% seen once. The sample taken for sequencing was naive CD4+ T cells from PBMCs. Subset noted: CD45RA+ positively selected. These receptors all come from a man aged 18 to 30 in good health. Some clones in this sample may be carry-over from other donors' samples.

The V call is TRBV9, the J call TRBJ1-3; 8 nucleotides line up with TRBD1. The CDR3 is 17 amino acids. CDR1 is SGDLS, CDR2 YYNGEE, per germline. The junction had 7 bases not matched to a gene; V was cut back by 0 bases and J by 2 bases. The CDR3 here is CASSVGRQGAAGNTIYF. Here the CDR3 DNA reads TGTGCCAGCAGCGTAGGTCGGCAGGGGGCTGCTGGAAACACCATATATTTT. Supplemented by reference TRBV9 and TRBJ1-3, the full variable domain reads DSGVTQTPKHLITATGQRVTLRCSPRSGDLSVYWYQQSLDQGLQFLIQYYNGEERAKGNILERFSAQQFPDLHSELNLSSLELGDSALYFCASSVGRQGAAGNTIYFGEGSWLTVV.

The J gene is TRBJ1-4, the V gene TRBV5-1; no clear D gene. This CDR3 has 14 residues. Trimming left V 4 bases short and J 3 bases short, with 10 bases between. The germline gives CDR1 SGHRS, CDR2 YFSETQ. The CDR3 nucleotides are TGCGCCAGCAGCCGCGCCGGAGCTAATGAAAAACTGTTTTTT. It is translated as CASSRAGANEKLFF.

This clone showed up just a few times. Germline is not matched at one junction end, which may reflect a read error. This chain connects TRBV25-1 to TRBJ1-3, with D tentatively TRBD1 (5 bases). Germline CDR1 reads MGHDK; CDR2 reads SYGVNS. CDR3 length equals 8 residues. CDR3 protein: CASLRGPF. The CDR3 nucleotides read TGTGCCAGCCTCCGGGGACCCTTT.

The genes are TRBV28 and TRBJ1-2; D possibly corresponds to TRBD1 (5 bases). V lost 6 bases, J lost 5 bases, and 13 bases lay in between. Germline V gene data show CDR1 as MDHEN and CDR2 as SYDVKM. The CDR3 loop spans 13 amino acids. The CDR3 DNA reads as TGTGCCAGCAGCCAGGGTCCCGCTTATGGCTACACCTTC. Translating gives CASSQGPAYGYTF.

To note about this clone: No DNA is shown, since the ends of the CDR3 on it are uncertain; the CDR3 is the one TCRdb lists. The V and J genes are TRBV6-5 and TRBJ2-2. The CDR3 has 16 residues if both end residues are counted. Germline V gene sequence: CDR1 MNHEY, CDR2 SVGAGI. The CDR3 loop reads CASSYLGMGNTGELFF.

In this sample, this clone turned up once. The chain is built from TRBV6-6 and TRBJ2-3; D gene ambiguous. Trimming took 7 bases from V and 1 from J, leaving 12 bases between them. This CDR3 spans 14 amino acids. Germline V gene data show CDR1 as MNHNY and CDR2 as SVGAGI (reference sequence). In DNA form, the CDR3 reads TGTGCCAGCAAGGGCCGTACGGGCACAGATACGCAGTATTTT. It yields the protein CASKGRTGTDTQYF.

This sequence joins TRBV15 and TRBJ2-7; 7 bases match TRBD2. This CDR3 has 15 amino acids. V was pared by 0 bases and J by 2 bases, with 4 bases of the junction left unmatched. The germline CDR1 and CDR2 sequences are LNHNV and YYDKDF (reference sequence). DNA for the CDR3: TGTGCCACCAGCAGAGATTGGGGGGGTACCTACGAGCAGTACTTC. This translates into CATSRDWGGTYEQYF.

The rearrangement uses TRBV28 and TRBJ1-1, with TRBD1 as a possible D gene (6 bases). Germline V gene sequence: CDR1 MDHEN, CDR2 SYDVKM. This CDR3 has 16 residues. Trimming took 5 bases from V and 4 from J, leaving 20 bases between them. The CDR3 spells CASSPGGGGGGTEAFF. In DNA, the CDR3 is TGTGCCAGCAGTCCCGGAGGGGGGGGTGGTGGCACTGAAGCTTTCTTT.

With regard to this clone: Other DNA sequences of this sample code for an identical CDR3. V is TRBV9 and J is TRBJ2-1; TRBD2 aligns across 13 bases. J was trimmed by 3 bases and V by 0 bases; bases with no gene match: 0. There are 16 residues in the CDR3. Looked up from germline, CDR1 is SGDLS and CDR2 is YYNGEE. In DNA form, the CDR3 reads TGTGCCAGCAGCGTAGGGACTAGCGGGAGCTACAATGAGCAGTTCTTC. Translating it yields CASSVGTSGSYNEQFF.

Concerning this clone itself: The same CDR3 is also encoded by other DNA sequences in this sample. The gene calls are TRBV2 and TRBJ2-7; no reliable D call. The CDR3 covers 12 residues. CDR1 is SNHLY and CDR2 is FYNNEI in the germline V gene. V was shortened by 6 bases and J by 0 bases, with 6 bases between the two germline ends. This CDR3 is CASRGGSYEQYF. CDR3 in DNA: TGTGCCAGCAGAGGCGGCTCCTACGAGCAGTACTTC.

The chain couples TRBV18 to TRBJ2-7, with 7 bases aligning to TRBD1. The germline V gene encodes CDR1 KGHSH and CDR2 LQKENI. The CDR3 covers 14 residues. Trimming took 2 bases from V and 4 from J; bases not matched to a gene: 5. This chain's CDR3 is CASSPSRGHYEQYF. Written as DNA, the CDR3 is TGTGCCAGCTCACCATCAAGGGGGCATTACGAGCAGTACTTC.

The V and J genes are TRBV5-1 and TRBJ2-2; D uncertain. Germline V CDR1 and CDR2: SGHRS, YFSETQ. This CDR3 region has 15 residues. The V end lost 3 bases, the J end lost 0 bases, and 9 bases lay between the germline ends. DNA of the CDR3: TGCGCCAGCAGCTGGGAAGTCCCGAACACCGGGGAGCTGTTTTTT. It codes for CASSWEVPNTGELFF.

The chain links TRBV4-2 to TRBJ2-7, with unresolved D. Germline CDR1 and CDR2: LGHNA and YNFKEQ. This CDR3 has 15 residues. Deletions cut 0 bases from V and 4 bases from J, with 13 bases between. The CDR3 sequence is CASSQEPGLPYEQYF. The CDR3 region has the DNA TGTGCCAGCAGCCAAGAACCAGGTCTCCCTTACGAGCAGTACTTC.

Written as DNA, the CDR3 is TGCGCCAGCAGCCAAGATCGTAGCGGGACCTCGCAGTTCTTC. It translates to CASSQDRSGTSQFF. J is TRBJ2-1 and V is TRBV4-1, with TRBD2 matching 8 bases. Germline assignment: CDR1 MGHRA and CDR2 YSYEKL. J gave up 12 bases and V 0 bases, and 7 bases lay outside the gene matches. The CDR3 is 14 residues long.